What follows are 9 T cell receptor beta chains derived from one specimen sequenced in a study of cytomegalovirus exposure and HLA in healthy donors (dated by TCRdb to about 2017). Library prep was done by the immunoSEQ multiplex PCR assay. For the multiplex PCR, a mixture combining 60 forward primers for TCR Vbeta segments and 13 reverse primers for TCR Jbeta segments was used. TCRdb took this table from immuneACCESS and kept in-frame rearrangements with V and J called. Such tables lack part of the clones; where checked against another copy, unresolved V genes explain under half of the gap, and the rest is unexplained. The sample has over 100,000 clones on record, just under 90% of them singletons. In total, the top ten clones hold under 6.5% of the sample. What was sequenced was PBMCs. The source of these receptors is a woman in her 30s in good health and CMV-seronegative.

Only one count was recorded for this clone. The rearrangement links TRBV30 to TRBJ1-2; D uncertain. V was cut by 1 base and J by 2 bases, with 8 bases left in between. The germline V gene encodes CDR1 GTSNPN and CDR2 SVGIG (reference sequence). The CDR3 is made up of 13 amino acids. The CDR3 bases are TGTGCCTGGAGTGATCCCTTGAACTATGGCTACACCTTC. Translated, it gives CAWSDPLNYGYTF.

The chain carries TRBV30 and TRBJ2-2; D unclear. V shed 3 bases and J shed 1 base, with 6 bases lying between them. Germline V gives CDR1 GTSNPN, CDR2 SVGIG (reference sequence). The CDR3 loop spans 13 amino acids. The CDR3 here is CAWRDKNTGELFF. Here the CDR3 DNA reads TGTGCCTGGAGAGACAAGAACACCGGGGAGCTGTTTTTT.

The chain employs TRBV10-2 and TRBJ2-7, with D tentatively TRBD1 (5 bases). Germline V gene data show CDR1 as WSHSY and CDR2 as SAAADI. The CDR3 covers 13 residues. Trimming shortened V by 8 bases and J by 0 bases, and 11 bases separated the two germline ends. The CDR3 spells CASFQGLSYEQYF. Here the CDR3 DNA reads TGCGCCAGCTTCCAGGGCCTCTCCTACGAGCAGTACTTC.

The chain joins TRBV4-1 to TRBJ2-1, with no clear D. V lost 0 bases and J 0 bases, leaving 6 bases between the germline ends. The CDR3 runs to 15 residues. Per the germline V gene, CDR1 is MGHRA and CDR2 is YSYEKL. The CDR3 region has the DNA TGCGCCAGCAGCCAAGAGCTAGGCTCCTACAATGAGCAGTTCTTC. This codes for CASSQELGSYNEQFF.

This clone was seen once. The gene calls are TRBV19 and TRBJ2-1, with D tentatively TRBD2 (7 bases). This CDR3 has 14 residues. The V gene's germline CDR1 is LNHDA and CDR2 SQIVND (reference sequence). V gave up 6 bases and J gave up 6 bases, with 15 bases separating them. Here the CDR3 reads CASRWRGPRNEQFF. The DNA of the CDR3 is TGTGCCAGTAGGTGGCGGGGGCCACGCAATGAGCAGTTCTTC.

V gene TRBV18 combines with J gene TRBJ1-4; 7 bases agree with TRBD1. The CDR3 is 15 amino acids. The V and J ends lost 8 bases and 0 bases, in that order; junction bases with no gene match: 6. The V gene's germline CDR1 is KGHSH and CDR2 LQKENI. This CDR3 reads CASASQGATNEKLFF. CDR3 sequence (DNA): TGTGCCAGCGCCTCCCAGGGGGCAACTAATGAAAAACTGTTTTTT.

This clone was observed a handful of times. The genes are TRBV4-1 and TRBJ1-2; 10 bases map to TRBD1. The CDR3 has 14 residues. Germline values: CDR1 MGHRA, CDR2 YSYEKL. V gave up 6 bases and J gave up 7 bases; unmatched junction bases: 8. The CDR3 region is CASRTAGTGVGYTF. CDR3 DNA: TGCGCCAGCAGGACAGCCGGGACAGGGGTTGGCTACACCTTC.

V gene TRBV5-5 combines with J gene TRBJ2-1; TRBD2 matches 7 bases. CDR1 is SGHKS, CDR2 YYEKEE, per germline (reference sequence). The CDR3 is 16 amino acids. Trimming removed 1 base from V and 9 bases from J; junction bases left unmatched: 13. The CDR3 here is CASSLTWGGGGTEQFF. The CDR3 DNA reads TGTGCCAGCAGCTTGACCTGGGGCGGGGGAGGCACTGAGCAGTTCTTC.

This clone was seen a few times. The rearrangement uses TRBV4-3 and TRBJ1-2; no clear D. V was trimmed by 1 base and J by 3 bases, leaving 12 bases between them. Germline V gene lookup returns CDR1 LGHNA and CDR2 YSLEER. The CDR3 runs to 15 residues. In DNA form, the CDR3 reads TGCGCCAGCAGCCAAGCGTGGGGAGCGGACTATGGCTACACCTTC. It codes for CASSQAWGADYGYTF.